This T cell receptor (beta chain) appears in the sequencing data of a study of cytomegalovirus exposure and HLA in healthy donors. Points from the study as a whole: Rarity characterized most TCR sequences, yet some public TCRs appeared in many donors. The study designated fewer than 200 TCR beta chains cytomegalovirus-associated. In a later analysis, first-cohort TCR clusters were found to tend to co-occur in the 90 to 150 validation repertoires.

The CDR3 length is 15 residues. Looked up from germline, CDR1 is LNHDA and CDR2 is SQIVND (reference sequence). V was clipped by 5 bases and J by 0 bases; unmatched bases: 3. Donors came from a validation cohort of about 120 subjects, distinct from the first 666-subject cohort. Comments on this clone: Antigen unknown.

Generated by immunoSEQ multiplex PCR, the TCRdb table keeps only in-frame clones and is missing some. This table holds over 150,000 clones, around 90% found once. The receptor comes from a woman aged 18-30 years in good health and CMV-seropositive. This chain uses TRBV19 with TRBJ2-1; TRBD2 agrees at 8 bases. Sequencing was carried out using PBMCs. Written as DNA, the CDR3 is TGTGCCAGTAGTGTACTAGCGGACTCCTACAATGAGCAGTTCTTC. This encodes CASSVLADSYNEQFF. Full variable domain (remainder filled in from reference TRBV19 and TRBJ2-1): DGGITQSPKYLFRKEGQNVTLSCEQNLNHDAMYWYRQDPGQGLRLIYYSQIVNDFQKGDIAEGYSVSREKKESFPLTVTSAQKNPTAFYLCASSVLADSYNEQFFGPGTRLTVL.